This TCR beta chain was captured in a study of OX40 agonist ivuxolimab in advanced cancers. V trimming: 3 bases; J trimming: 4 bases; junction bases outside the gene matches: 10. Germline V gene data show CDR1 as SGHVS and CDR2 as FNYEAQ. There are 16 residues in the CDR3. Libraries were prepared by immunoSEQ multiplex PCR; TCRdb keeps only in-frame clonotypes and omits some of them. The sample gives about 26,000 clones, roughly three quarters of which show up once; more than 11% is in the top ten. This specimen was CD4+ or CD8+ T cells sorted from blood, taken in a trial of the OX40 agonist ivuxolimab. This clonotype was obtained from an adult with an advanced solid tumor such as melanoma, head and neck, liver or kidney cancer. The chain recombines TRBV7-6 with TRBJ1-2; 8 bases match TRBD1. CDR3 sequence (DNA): TGTGCCAGCAGCTTGAATCCGGGACAGGATAGCTATGGCTACACCTTC. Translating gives CASSLNPGQDSYGYTF.